A selection of T cell receptor beta chains follows, all from one sample in a study of blood T cell repertoires in COVID-19. Here immunoSEQ multiplex PCR was the method, and the copy in TCRdb shows in-frame clones only, minus some. The sample yields 150,000 to 200,000 clones, around 80% seen once. The sample taken for sequencing was peripheral blood. The receptors were gathered from a woman in her sixties or seventies with acute or convalescent COVID-19. Both conserved end residues are part of each CDR3. A D gene is named only where the DNA matches it firmly. Clone size, where shown, is once, few, many, or a class for clones that have expanded.

D gene	clone size	V gene	J gene	CDR3 DNA	CDR3 protein
TRBD1	.	TRBV3-1/TRBV3-2	TRBJ1-2	TGTGCCAGCAGCCGTTCCTATGCGGGACAGGGTAGGGCTAACTATGGCTACACCTTC	CASSRSYAGQGRANYGYTF
.	few	TRBV10-3	TRBJ2-3	TGTGCCATCAGTGAGGGACTTGACACAGATACGCAGTATTTT	CAISEGLDTDTQYF
TRBD1	.	TRBV18	TRBJ1-1	TGTGCCAGCTCCCGTGGACAGGGAAACACTGAAGCTTTCTTT	CASSRGQGNTEAFF
.	.	TRBV28	TRBJ1-1	TGTGCCAGCAGTTTAATACAGGGAGGGGAAGCTTTCTTT	CASSLIQGGEAFF
TRBD1	once	TRBV5-4	TRBJ2-7	TGTGCCAGCAGCTTCCCGGAACAGGGGATCAACGAGCAGTACTTC	CASSFPEQGINEQYF
TRBD1	.	TRBV10-3	TRBJ1-2	TGTGCCATCAGTGTCGGACAGGGCCGGACTTTGGGCTACACCTTC	CAISVGQGRTLGYTF
.	.	TRBV7-9	TRBJ1-3	TGTGCCAGCAGCTTAGGAGGGATCCGGGGAAACACCATATATTTT	CASSLGGIRGNTIYF
TRBD1	.	TRBV6-1	TRBJ1-2	TGTGCCAGCAGTGAAGTCGGACAGGGGGGAATATATGGCTACACCTTC	CASSEVGQGGIYGYTF
TRBD1	.	TRBV19	TRBJ2-1	TGTGCCAGTAGTGGGGCCTCCGGGACAGGGGGGACAAATGAGCAGTTCTTC	CASSGASGTGGTNEQFF
.	.	TRBV5-1	TRBJ2-1	TGCGCCAGCAGCTTTACGGGGAATGAGCAGTTCTTC	CASSFTGNEQFF
.	.	TRBV6-5	TRBJ1-6	TGTGCCAGCAGTTACACAGCCACCTCAAATTCACCCCTCCACTTT	CASSYTATSNSPLHF
.	.	TRBV19	TRBJ1-2	TGTGCCAGTAGTATAGTTACCGGGAATGGCTACACCTTC	CASSIVTGNGYTF
.	.	TRBV6-5	TRBJ2-2	TGTGCCAGCAGTTACGAGGGACACCGCGGGGAGCTGTTTTTT	CASSYEGHRGELFF
.	.	TRBV5-1	TRBJ2-5	TGCGCCAGCAGCTTGGAGGCAGGGAGGTACCAAGAGACCCAGTACTTC	CASSLEAGRYQETQYF
.	.	TRBV5-1	TRBJ1-1	TGCGCCAGCAGCTTGCCAGGGTTAATGAACACTGAAGCTTTCTTT	CASSLPGLMNTEAFF
.	.	TRBV12-3/TRBV12-4	TRBJ1-4	TGTGCCAGCAGCGACGGGGTGGGAAAACTGTTTTTT	CASSDGVGKLFF
TRBD1	.	TRBV2	TRBJ1-5	TGTGCCAGCGGATTACAGGGGTGGACCCAGCATTTT	CASGLQGWTQHF
TRBD2	.	TRBV27	TRBJ2-7	TGTGCCAGCGGCGGGGGGTCGGTCCCCGGCCACGAGCAGTACTTC	CASGGGSVPGHEQYF
.	.	TRBV29-1	TRBJ2-1	TGCAGCTTGATGCCGACTCCTTACAATGAGCAGTTCTTC	CSLMPTPYNEQFF
TRBD1	.	TRBV9	TRBJ1-4	TGTGCCAGCAGCGAGACCGGACAGGGACGTTGGGAAAAACTGTTTTTT	CASSETGQGRWEKLFF
.	.	TRBV9	TRBJ2-2	TGTGCCAGCAGCGAGAACATCGCGAACACCGGGGAGCTGTTTTTT	CASSENIANTGELFF
.	.	TRBV5-8	TRBJ1-5	TGTGCCAGCAGCTTGGTGACACGGAATCAGCCCCAGCATTTT	CASSLVTRNQPQHF
TRBD2	.	TRBV5-6	TRBJ2-3	TGTGCCAGCAGCTTATTAAGGAAGTATGCGGGAGCTGGCACAGATACGCAGTATTTT	CASSLLRKYAGAGTDTQYF